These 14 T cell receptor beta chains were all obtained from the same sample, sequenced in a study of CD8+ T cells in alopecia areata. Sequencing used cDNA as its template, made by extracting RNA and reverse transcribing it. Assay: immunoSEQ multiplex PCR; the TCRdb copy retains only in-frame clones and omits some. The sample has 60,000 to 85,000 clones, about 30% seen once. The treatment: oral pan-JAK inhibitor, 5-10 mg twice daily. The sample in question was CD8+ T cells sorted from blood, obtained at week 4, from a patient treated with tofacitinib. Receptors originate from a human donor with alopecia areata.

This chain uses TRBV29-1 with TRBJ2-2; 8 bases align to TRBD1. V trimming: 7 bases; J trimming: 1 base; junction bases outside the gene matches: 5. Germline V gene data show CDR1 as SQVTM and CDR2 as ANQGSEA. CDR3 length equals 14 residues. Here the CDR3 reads CSGSGTGNTGELFF. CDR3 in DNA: TGCAGCGGTTCCGGGACAGGGAACACCGGGGAGCTGTTTTTT.

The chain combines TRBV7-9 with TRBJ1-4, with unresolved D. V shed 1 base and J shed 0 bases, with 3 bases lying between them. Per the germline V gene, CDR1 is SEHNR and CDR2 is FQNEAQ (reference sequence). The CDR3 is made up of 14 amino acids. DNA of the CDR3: TGTGCCAGCAGCTTAGTTTCAACTAATGAAAAACTGTTTTTT. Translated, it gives CASSLVSTNEKLFF.

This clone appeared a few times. CDR3 in amino acids: CATLGGGPNEQFF. The CDR3 DNA is TGTGCCACTCTCGGCGGGGGTCCCAATGAGCAGTTCTTC. The rearrangement links TRBV6-1 to TRBJ2-1, with 7 bases matching TRBD2. CDR1 is MNHNS and CDR2 is SASEGT in the germline V gene. The CDR3 loop spans 13 amino acids. Germline trimming cut 10 bases from V and 6 bases from J; bases unmatched to any gene: 9.

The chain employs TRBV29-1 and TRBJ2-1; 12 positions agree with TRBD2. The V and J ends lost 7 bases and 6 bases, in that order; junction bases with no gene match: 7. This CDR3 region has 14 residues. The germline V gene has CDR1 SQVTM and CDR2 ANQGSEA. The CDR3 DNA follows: TGCAGCGCAGAACTAGCGGGAGGTACCAATGAGCAGTTCTTC. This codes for CSAELAGGTNEQFF.

CDR3 nucleotide sequence: TGCGCCAGCAGCGCGGGAGGGTACGAGCAGTACTTC. As protein: CASSAGGYEQYF. The chain links TRBV5-1 to TRBJ2-7; the match to TRBD2 covers 9 bases. J was trimmed by 4 bases and V by 4 bases; bases with no gene match: 0. The CDR3 runs 12 residues. Germline V lookup: CDR1 SGHRS, CDR2 YFSETQ.

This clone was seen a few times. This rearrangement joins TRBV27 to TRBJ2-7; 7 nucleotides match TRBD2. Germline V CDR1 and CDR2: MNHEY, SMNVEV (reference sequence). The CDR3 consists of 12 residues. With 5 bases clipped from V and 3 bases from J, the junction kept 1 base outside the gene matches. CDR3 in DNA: TGTGCCAGCAGTGGGGGGGGCTACGAGCAGTACTTC. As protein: CASSGGGYEQYF.

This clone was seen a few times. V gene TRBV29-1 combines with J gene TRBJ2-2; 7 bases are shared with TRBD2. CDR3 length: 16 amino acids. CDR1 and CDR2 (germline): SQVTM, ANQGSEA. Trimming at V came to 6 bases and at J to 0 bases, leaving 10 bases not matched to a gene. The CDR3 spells CSVGLAEPPNTGELFF. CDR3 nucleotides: TGCAGCGTGGGTCTAGCGGAACCACCGAACACCGGGGAGCTGTTTTTT.

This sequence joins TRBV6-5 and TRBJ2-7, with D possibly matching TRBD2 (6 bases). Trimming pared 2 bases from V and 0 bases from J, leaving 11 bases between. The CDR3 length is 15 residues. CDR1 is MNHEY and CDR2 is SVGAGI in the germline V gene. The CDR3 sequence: CASSYGRGSSYEQYF. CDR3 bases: TGTGCCAGCAGTTACGGACGGGGGAGCTCCTACGAGCAGTACTTC.

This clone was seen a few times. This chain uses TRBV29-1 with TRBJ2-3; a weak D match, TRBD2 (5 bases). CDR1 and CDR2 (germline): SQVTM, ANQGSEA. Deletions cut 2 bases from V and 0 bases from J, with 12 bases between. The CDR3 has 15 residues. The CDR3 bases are TGCAGCGTTGAACTCCTAGCAGCTAGCACAGATACGCAGTATTTT. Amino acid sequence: CSVELLAASTDTQYF.

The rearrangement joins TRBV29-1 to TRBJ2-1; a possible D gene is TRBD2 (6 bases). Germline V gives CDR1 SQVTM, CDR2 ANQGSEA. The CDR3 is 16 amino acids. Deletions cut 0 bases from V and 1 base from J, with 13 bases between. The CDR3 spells CSVEEQPGESYNEQFF. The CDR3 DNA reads TGCAGCGTTGAAGAACAGCCGGGGGAATCCTACAATGAGCAGTTCTTC.

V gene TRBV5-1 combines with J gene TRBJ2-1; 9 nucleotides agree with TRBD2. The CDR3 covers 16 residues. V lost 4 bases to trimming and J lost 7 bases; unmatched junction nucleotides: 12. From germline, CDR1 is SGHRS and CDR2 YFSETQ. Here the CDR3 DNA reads TGCGCCAGCAGCATCACAGGAGCGGGAGGCGTGAATGAGCAGTTCTTC. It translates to CASSITGAGGVNEQFF.

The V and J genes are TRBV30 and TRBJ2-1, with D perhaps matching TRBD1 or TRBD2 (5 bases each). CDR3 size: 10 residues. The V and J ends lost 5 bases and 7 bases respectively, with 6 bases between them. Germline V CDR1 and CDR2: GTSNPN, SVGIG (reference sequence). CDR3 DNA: TGTGCCTGGGGGGGTAATGAGCAGTTCTTC. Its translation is CAWGGNEQFF.

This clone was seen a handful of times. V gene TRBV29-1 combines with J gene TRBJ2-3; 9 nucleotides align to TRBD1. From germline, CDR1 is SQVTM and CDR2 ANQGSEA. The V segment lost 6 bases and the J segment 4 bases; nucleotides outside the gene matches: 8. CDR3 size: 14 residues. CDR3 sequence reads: CSVCPGQGPDTQYF. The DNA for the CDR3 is TGCAGCGTCTGTCCGGGACAGGGCCCAGATACGCAGTATTTT.

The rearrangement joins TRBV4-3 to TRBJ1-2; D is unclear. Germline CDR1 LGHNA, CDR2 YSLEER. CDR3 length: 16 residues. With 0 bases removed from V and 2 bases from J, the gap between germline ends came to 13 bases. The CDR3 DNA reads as TGCGCCAGCAGCCAAGACTCACTCCCAGGAAACTATGGCTACACCTTC. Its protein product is CASSQDSLPGNYGYTF.